The clone carrying this TCR beta chain showed up just once. With V trimmed by 6 bases and J by 5 bases, 14 bases remained unmatched. Per germline, CDR1 SGHRS and CDR2 YFSETQ. The CDR3 covers 15 residues. This entry comes from a study of blood T cell repertoires in COVID-19. Authors' data handling: Using reference gene primer amplification, nucleated cell counts were estimated. Produced via immunoSEQ multiplex PCR; TCRdb's table is partial and in-frame only. Clonal size and the V and J genes are those of that table, whereas D and trimming came from the DNA. The sample contains about 330,000 clones, about 90% of which appear only once. Recovered Cohort 3 donors showed two negative PCRs, clearance, or symptom resolution.

This TCR derives from a woman in her thirties who had recovered from COVID-19. This chain joins TRBV5-1 and TRBJ2-7; 7 bases fit TRBD2. Material: PBMCs or T cells enriched from blood (not recorded which). The CDR3 loop is CASTSSGASMDEQYF. The CDR3 DNA is TGCGCCAGCACCTCCAGCGGGGCGTCTATGGACGAGCAGTACTTC.